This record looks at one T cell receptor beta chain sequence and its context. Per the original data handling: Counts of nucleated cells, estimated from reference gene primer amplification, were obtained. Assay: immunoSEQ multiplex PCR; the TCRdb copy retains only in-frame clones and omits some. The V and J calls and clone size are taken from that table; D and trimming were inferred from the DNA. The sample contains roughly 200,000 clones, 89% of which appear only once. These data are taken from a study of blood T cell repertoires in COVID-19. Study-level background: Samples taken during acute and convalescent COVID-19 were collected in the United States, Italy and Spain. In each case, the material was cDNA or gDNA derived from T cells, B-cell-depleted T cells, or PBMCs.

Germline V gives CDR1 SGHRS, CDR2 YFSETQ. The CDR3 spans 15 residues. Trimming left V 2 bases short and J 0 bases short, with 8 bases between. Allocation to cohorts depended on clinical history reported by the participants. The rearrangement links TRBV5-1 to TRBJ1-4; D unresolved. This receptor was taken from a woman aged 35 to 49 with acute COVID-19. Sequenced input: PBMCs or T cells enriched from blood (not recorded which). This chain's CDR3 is CASSLTTSTNEKLFF. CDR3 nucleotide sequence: TGCGCCAGCAGCTTAACAACCTCAACTAATGAAAAACTGTTTTTT.